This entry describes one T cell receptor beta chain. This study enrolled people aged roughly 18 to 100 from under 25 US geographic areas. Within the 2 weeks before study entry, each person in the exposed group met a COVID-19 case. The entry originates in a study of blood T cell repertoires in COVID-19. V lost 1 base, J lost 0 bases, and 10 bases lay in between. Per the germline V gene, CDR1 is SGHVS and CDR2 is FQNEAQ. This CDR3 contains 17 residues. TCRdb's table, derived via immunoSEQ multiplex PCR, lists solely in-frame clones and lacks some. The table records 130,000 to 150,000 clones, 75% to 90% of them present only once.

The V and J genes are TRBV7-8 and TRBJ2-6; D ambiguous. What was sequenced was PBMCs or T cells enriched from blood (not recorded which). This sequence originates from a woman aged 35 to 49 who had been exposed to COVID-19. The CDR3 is CASSLETSSSGANVLTF. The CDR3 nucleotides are TGTGCCAGCAGCTTAGAAACATCTAGCTCTGGGGCCAACGTCCTGACTTTC.